This paragraph covers one T cell receptor (beta chain) sequence. The antigen is undetermined. The protocol was immunoSEQ multiplex PCR, while the TCRdb copy is restricted to in-frame clones and leaves out a portion. The table shows about 60,000 clones, with 84% occurring only once. The sample comes from a study of T cell responses to AZD1222 COVID-19 vaccine. Looking at the study overall: Whether given at about 4 or about 12 weeks, second doses were pooled. Whole-study findings and limits: Donors were mostly white British, more females; clonal diversity possibly underestimated. Sampling captured repertoires only after the peak T cell response.

CDR1 and CDR2 (germline): MNHEY, SVGAGI. Trimming took 6 bases from V and 0 from J; bases not matched to a gene: 5. This CDR3 is built from 14 residues. The sample was peripheral blood, taken on day 0 of AZD1222 vaccination. This sequence was found in an adult in good health. The chain links TRBV6-5 to TRBJ2-7, with TRBD1 identical over 7 bases. The CDR3 here is CASSLRDSSYEQYF. In DNA, the CDR3 is TGTGCCAGCAGCCTCCGGGACAGCTCCTACGAGCAGTACTTC.